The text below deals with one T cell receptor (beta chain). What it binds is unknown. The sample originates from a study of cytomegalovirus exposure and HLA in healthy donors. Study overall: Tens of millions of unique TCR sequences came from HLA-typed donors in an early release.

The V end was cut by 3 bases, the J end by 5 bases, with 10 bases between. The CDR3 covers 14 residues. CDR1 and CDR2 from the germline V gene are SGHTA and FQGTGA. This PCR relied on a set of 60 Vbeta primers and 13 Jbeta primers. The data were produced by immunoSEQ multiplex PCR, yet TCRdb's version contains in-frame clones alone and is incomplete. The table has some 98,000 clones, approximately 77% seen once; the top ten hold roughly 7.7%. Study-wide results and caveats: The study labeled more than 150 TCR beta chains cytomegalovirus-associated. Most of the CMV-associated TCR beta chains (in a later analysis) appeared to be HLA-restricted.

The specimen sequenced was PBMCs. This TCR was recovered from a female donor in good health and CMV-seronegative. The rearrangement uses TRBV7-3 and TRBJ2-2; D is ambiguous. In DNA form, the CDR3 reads TGTGCCAGCAGCTTGGGCTTTGGTACCGGGGAGCTGTTTTTT. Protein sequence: CASSLGFGTGELFF.